This T cell receptor beta chain stems from a study of T cells in Graves' hyperthyroidism and ophthalmopathy. This clonotype has ten or more counts. TCR beta CDR3 sequences were amplified from RNA transcripts. HTBI primers were the set used in a first-round RT-PCR of the TCR CDR3. Using its own MiXCR run on the multiplex PCR reads, TCRdb lists one record per CDR3 protein. The sample records hundreds of thousands of distinct CDR3 sequences, approximately 14% being singletons. Germline CDR1 reads SGHTA; CDR2 reads FQGNSA. V gave up 7 bases and J gave up 5 bases; unmatched junction bases: 14. This CDR3 region has 16 residues.

The clonotype was recovered from a young woman with Graves' hyperthyroidism. Sequenced material: blood. The genes are TRBV7-2 and TRBJ2-3; 8 bases agree with TRBD2. This CDR3 reads CASTPAVGLDRDTQYF. Here the CDR3 DNA reads TGTGCCAGCACCCCCGCAGTGGGACTAGACCGAGATACGCAGTATTTT.